Presented here are 17 T cell receptor beta chains from one specimen sequenced in a study of cytomegalovirus exposure and HLA in healthy donors. 60 Vbeta and 13 Jbeta primers were used in PCR. Repertoires were generated with immunoSEQ multiplex PCR, while TCRdb's copy carries only in-frame clones and drops some. The table lists about 82,000 clones, approximately 80% of them singletons. The material sequenced was PBMCs. Receptor source: a man in his fifties in good health and CMV-seronegative.

The genes are TRBV14 and TRBJ2-1; TRBD2 agrees at 8 bases. V gave up 2 bases and J gave up 2 bases; unmatched junction bases: 8. This CDR3 is built from 17 residues. Per germline, CDR1 SGHDN and CDR2 FVKESK. DNA of the CDR3: TGTGCCAGCAGCCAACTGGGGGGCGGGGGGACCTACAATGAGCAGTTCTTC. It codes for CASSQLGGGGTYNEQFF.

This clone came up once. This chain uses TRBV19 with TRBJ2-3; TRBD1 matches at 7 bases. The germline CDR1 and CDR2 sequences are LNHDA and SQIVND (reference sequence). With 3 bases clipped from V and 6 bases from J, the junction kept 6 bases outside the gene matches. The CDR3 runs to 14 residues. The CDR3 loop is CASSMTGKGDTQYF. The CDR3 DNA is TGTGCCAGTAGTATGACAGGGAAGGGGGATACGCAGTATTTT.

This clone has only a few counts. J is TRBJ1-4 and V is TRBV2; no firm D call. Trimming took off 8 bases at V and 4 bases at J, with 8 bases between the two ends. This CDR3 contains 12 residues. Germline V gene lookup returns CDR1 SNHLY and CDR2 FYNNEI. CDR3 DNA sequence: TGTGCCAGCCGCGGGGATAATGAAAAACTGTTTTTT. Its translation: CASRGDNEKLFF. The full variable domain, completed using reference TRBV2 and TRBJ1-4, is EPEVTQTPSHQVTQMGQEVILRCVPISNHLYFYWYRQILGQKVEFLVSFYNNEISEKSEIFDDQFSVERPDGSNFTLKIRSTKLEDSAMYFCASRGDNEKLFFGSGTQLSVL.

This clone was seen only a few times. The chain links TRBV7-2 to TRBJ2-7; maybe TRBD2 (5 bases). CDR3 length: 12 amino acids. From germline, CDR1 is SGHTA and CDR2 FQGNSA. V gave up 5 bases and J gave up 6 bases, with 11 bases separating them. In DNA, the CDR3 is TGTGCCAGCAGCCGAATAGGGAGCGAGCAGTACTTC. It is translated as CASSRIGSEQYF. Together with reference TRBV7-2 and TRBJ2-7, the CDR3 gives the full variable domain: GAGVSQSPSNKVTEKGKDVELRCDPISGHTALYWYRQSLGQGLEFLIYFQGNSAPDKSGLPSDRFSAERTGGSVSTLTIQRTQQEDSAVYLCASSRIGSEQYFGPGTRLTVT.

The J gene is TRBJ2-6, the V gene TRBV19; tentative D call: TRBD1 (6 bases). Germline lookup yields CDR1 LNHDA and CDR2 SQIVND (reference sequence). The CDR3 has 17 amino acids. V lost 7 bases and J 0 bases, leaving 16 bases between the germline ends. The CDR3 sequence is CASKRQEIVSGANVLTF. CDR3 bases: TGTGCCAGTAAAAGACAGGAGATAGTCTCTGGGGCCAACGTCCTGACTTTC.

This clone turned up a few times. The CDR3 region is CASSPSGRTQYF. Written as DNA, the CDR3 is TGTGCCAGCAGCCCGTCGGGAAGGACGCAGTATTTT. This chain connects TRBV7-2 to TRBJ2-3, with D possibly matching TRBD2 (5 bases). This CDR3 is 12 amino acids long. The V end lost 5 bases, the J end lost 9 bases, and 12 bases lay between the germline ends. Germline V gene data show CDR1 as SGHTA and CDR2 as FQGNSA.

CDR3 nucleotides: TGTGCCATCACGACAGCTGCTAACTATGGCTACACCTTC. Protein product: CAITTAANYGYTF. The chain links TRBV10-3 to TRBJ1-2; possible D gene TRBD1, 5 bases. Between the trimmed V and J ends, which lost 7 bases and 0 bases, there was a span of 9 bases. Germline CDR1 is ENHRY and CDR2 is SYGVKD. The CDR3 contains 13 residues.

V and J are TRBV11-3 and TRBJ2-7; possibly TRBD1 for D (6 bases). CDR1 is SGHNT, CDR2 YENEEA, per germline. V was cut by 2 bases and J by 2 bases, with 10 bases left in between. The CDR3 sequence is 14 residues long. The DNA for the CDR3 is TGTGCCAGCAGCTTAAATGGACAGCCCTACGAGCAGTACTTC. Amino acid sequence: CASSLNGQPYEQYF.

Only a few counts were recorded for this clone. V usage is TRBV5-4 and J usage is TRBJ2-2, with 7 bases that match TRBD1. V shed 0 bases, J shed 7 bases, and the junction held 12 bases outside the gene matches. From germline, CDR1 is SGHNT and CDR2 YYREEE (reference sequence). The CDR3 is made up of 17 amino acids. The CDR3 nucleotides are TGTGCCAGCAGCTTGGCCAAGGGGGCGACGGGTCGCGGGGAGCTGTTTTTT. This sequence encodes CASSLAKGATGRGELFF.

Only a few counts were recorded for this clone. The chain joins TRBV7-2 to TRBJ1-3, with a possible D match to TRBD1 (6 bases). This CDR3 comprises 15 residues. The germline CDR1 and CDR2 sequences are SGHTA and FQGNSA. Trimming removed 0 bases from V and 4 bases from J, with 10 bases in between. CDR3 residues: CASSLAWGLGNTIYF. For the CDR3, the DNA is TGTGCCAGCAGCTTAGCGTGGGGGCTCGGAAACACCATATATTTT.

The chain carries TRBV27 and TRBJ2-1, with a possible D match to TRBD2 (5 bases). The germline V gene has CDR1 MNHEY and CDR2 SMNVEV (reference sequence). The CDR3 totals 15 residues. V lost 2 bases and J 1 base, leaving 9 bases between the germline ends. The chain's CDR3 is CASSLGRSSYNEQFF. CDR3 bases: TGTGCCAGCAGTTTAGGGAGATCTTCCTACAATGAGCAGTTCTTC.

The rearrangement links TRBV5-4 to TRBJ2-3, with 11 bases that match TRBD2. Looked up from germline, CDR1 is SGHNT and CDR2 is YYREEE (reference sequence). The CDR3 has 15 residues. Germline trimming cut 3 bases from V and 2 bases from J; bases unmatched to any gene: 2. CDR3 amino acids: CASSSSGGFTDTQYF. CDR3 DNA sequence: TGTGCCAGCAGCTCTAGCGGGGGGTTCACAGATACGCAGTATTTT.

This chain connects TRBV2 to TRBJ1-1; D is ambiguous. The CDR3 sequence is 11 residues long. V was pared by 4 bases and J by 8 bases, with 8 bases between. Germline CDR1 is SNHLY and CDR2 is FYNNEI. CDR3 region: CASSVQTEAFF. CDR3 nucleotide sequence: TGTGCCAGCAGTGTACAGACCGAAGCTTTCTTT.

The chain couples TRBV11-3 to TRBJ2-7; D may be TRBD1 (7 bases). V gave up 4 bases and J gave up 1 base, with 14 bases separating them. This CDR3 contains 15 residues. Germline CDR1 SGHNT, CDR2 YENEEA. The CDR3 here is CASSSGRGASYEQYF. The CDR3 DNA reads as TGTGCCAGCAGCTCCGGCAGGGGGGCGTCCTACGAGCAGTACTTC.

The chain joins TRBV4-3 to TRBJ1-1; 8 bases agree with TRBD1. With V trimmed by 5 bases and J by 10 bases, 9 bases remained unmatched. CDR3 length: 13 amino acids. Germline loops: CDR1 LGHNA, CDR2 YSLEER. The CDR3 DNA reads as TGCGCCAGCAGCTATACAGGGGGTGATTTAGCTTTCTTT. Translation: CASSYTGGDLAFF.

This rearrangement joins TRBV9 to TRBJ1-6; no clear D. Looked up from germline, CDR1 is SGDLS and CDR2 is YYNGEE. The CDR3 runs to 15 residues. V lost 2 bases and J 3 bases, leaving 9 bases between the germline ends. CDR3 loop: CASSVPQDYNSPLHF. CDR3 coding DNA: TGTGCCAGCAGCGTCCCTCAGGACTATAATTCACCCCTCCACTTT. Based on the CDR3 plus reference TRBV9 and TRBJ1-6, the full variable domain is DSGVTQTPKHLITATGQRVTLRCSPRSGDLSVYWYQQSLDQGLQFLIQYYNGEERAKGNILERFSAQQFPDLHSELNLSSLELGDSALYFCASSVPQDYNSPLHFGNGTRLTVT.

CDR3 bases: TGTGCCAGCAGCTTGGTCCGGGGAGGGGTAGAAAAACTGTTTTTT. This gives the protein CASSLVRGGVEKLFF. The chain employs TRBV5-5 and TRBJ1-4; the D gene is possibly TRBD1 (5 bases). This CDR3 has 15 residues. V lost 0 bases to trimming and J lost 8 bases, with 14 bases between them. Germline loops: CDR1 SGHKS, CDR2 YYEKEE (reference sequence).